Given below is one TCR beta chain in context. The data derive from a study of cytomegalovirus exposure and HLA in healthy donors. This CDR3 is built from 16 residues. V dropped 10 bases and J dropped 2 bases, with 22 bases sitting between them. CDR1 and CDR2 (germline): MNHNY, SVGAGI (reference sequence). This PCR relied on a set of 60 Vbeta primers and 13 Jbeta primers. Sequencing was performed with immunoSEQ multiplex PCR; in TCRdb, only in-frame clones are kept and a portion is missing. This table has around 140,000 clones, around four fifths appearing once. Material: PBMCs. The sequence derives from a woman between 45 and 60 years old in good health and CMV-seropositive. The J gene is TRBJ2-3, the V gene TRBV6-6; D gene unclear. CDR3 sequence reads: CATSPAGQSYTDTQYF. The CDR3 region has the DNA TGTGCCACAAGTCCGGCAGGTCAAAGCTACACAGATACGCAGTATTTT.